Sequencing of this T cell receptor beta chain was carried out in a study of OX40 agonist ivuxolimab in advanced cancers. Study context: Hepatocellular carcinoma, melanoma, renal cell or head and neck cancer affected the dose-escalation patients.

The CDR3 is 13 amino acids. V dropped 0 bases and J dropped 8 bases, with 10 bases sitting between them. Germline CDR1 reads SGHVS; CDR2 reads FQNEAQ. Concerning this clone itself: Its antigen is not identified.

Study-level results: In the 0.1 to 3.0 mg/kg range, CD4+ and CD8+ blood T cells had expanded clonally by week 6.

The protocol was immunoSEQ multiplex PCR, while the TCRdb copy is restricted to in-frame clones and leaves out a portion. Among more than 20,000 clones listed, approximately 72% were seen once. The TCR originated in an adult with an advanced solid tumor such as melanoma, head and neck, liver or kidney cancer. The specimen was CD4+ or CD8+ T cells sorted from blood, collected in a trial of the OX40 agonist ivuxolimab. The chain employs TRBV7-8 and TRBJ1-2; the D gene is possibly TRBD1 (6 bases). CDR3 in amino acids: CASSLATGDGYTF. The DNA for the CDR3 is TGTGCCAGCAGCTTAGCGACAGGCGACGGCTACACCTTC.